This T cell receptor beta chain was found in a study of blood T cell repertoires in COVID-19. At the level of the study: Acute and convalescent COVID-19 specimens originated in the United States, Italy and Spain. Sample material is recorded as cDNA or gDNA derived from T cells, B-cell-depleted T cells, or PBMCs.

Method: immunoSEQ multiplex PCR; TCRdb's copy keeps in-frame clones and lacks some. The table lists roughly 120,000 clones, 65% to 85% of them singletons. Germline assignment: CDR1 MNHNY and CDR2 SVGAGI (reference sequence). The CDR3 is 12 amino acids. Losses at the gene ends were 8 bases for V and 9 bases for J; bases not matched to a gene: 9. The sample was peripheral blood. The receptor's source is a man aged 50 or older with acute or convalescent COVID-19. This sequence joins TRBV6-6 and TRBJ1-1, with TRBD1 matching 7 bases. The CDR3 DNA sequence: TGTGCCAGCGGGCTAGGACAGGTGAAAGCTTTCTTT. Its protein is CASGLGQVKAFF.